A single sample gave rise to the 5 T cell receptor beta chains below, sequenced in a study of PD-1 blockade in classical Hodgkin lymphoma. Indicated time point: cycle 4 day 1 (C4D1), after more than five weeks of nivolumab. Following autologous stem cell transplantation, relapse occurred in every patient, and exposure to brentuximab vedotin varied. Repertoires were generated with immunoSEQ multiplex PCR, while TCRdb's copy carries only in-frame clones and drops some. The data contain 99,000 or so clones, over 85% of them singletons. The source was peripheral blood mononuclear cells (PBMCs), collected before the fourth cycle of nivolumab. These receptors all stem from a human donor with classical Hodgkin lymphoma.

The rearrangement joins TRBV28 to TRBJ1-1; D ambiguous. Germline V CDR1 and CDR2: MDHEN, SYDVKM. This CDR3 comprises 12 residues. Trimming stripped 3 bases from V and 6 bases from J, with 8 bases between. CDR3 bases: TGTGCCAGCAGTTTCTATCAGGCTGAAGCTTTCTTT. Translation gives CASSFYQAEAFF.

The chain combines TRBV18 with TRBJ1-1; D remains unclear. Per the germline V gene, CDR1 is KGHSH and CDR2 is LQKENI. The CDR3 has 14 amino acids. The V end lost 2 bases, the J end lost 4 bases, and 11 bases lay between the germline ends. The CDR3 spells CASSPSASTTEAFF. CDR3 DNA sequence: TGTGCCAGCTCACCATCGGCCAGCACCACTGAAGCTTTCTTT.

The chain couples TRBV27 to TRBJ2-7; no reliable D call. V gave up 5 bases and J gave up 4 bases, with 15 bases separating them. CDR1 and CDR2 from the germline V gene are MNHEY and SMNVEV (reference sequence). The CDR3 extends over 14 amino acids. CDR3 nucleotides: TGTGCCAGCAGTGAATCCCACCGGTCTTACGAGCAGTACTTC. Its protein is CASSESHRSYEQYF.

The chain combines TRBV15 with TRBJ1-6; no clear D. Per the germline V gene, CDR1 is LNHNV and CDR2 is YYDKDF (reference sequence). This CDR3 is 19 amino acids long. Trimming pared 3 bases from V and 1 base from J, leaving 19 bases between. CDR3 in amino acids: CATSRATLGGESYNSPLHF. CDR3 in DNA: TGTGCCACCAGCAGGGCGACTTTGGGTGGTGAATCCTATAATTCACCCCTCCACTTT.

The chain joins TRBV28 to TRBJ2-1; 11 bases line up with TRBD2. The junction had 16 bases not matched to a gene; V was cut back by 9 bases and J by 6 bases. Looked up from germline, CDR1 is MDHEN and CDR2 is SYDVKM. The CDR3 totals 17 residues. The CDR3 DNA is TGTGCCAGTTCCACCTCGGCTAGCGGGAGGAGCCGCAATGAGCAGTTCTTC. This gives the protein CASSTSASGRSRNEQFF.